The 26 T cell receptor beta chains below come from one sample, sequenced in a study of T cells in Graves' hyperthyroidism and ophthalmopathy. It was RNA transcripts that yielded the amplified TCR beta CDR3 regions. Carried out on the TCR CDR3, a first-round RT-PCR used the HTBI primer set. TCRdb reanalysed the multiplex PCR reads using MiXCR and keeps one entry per CDR3 protein. The data show 250,000 to 400,000 distinct CDR3 sequences, with roughly an eighth seen just once and 30% to 40% held by the top ten. The specimen sequenced was blood. These receptors were collected from a woman in her forties with Graves' ophthalmopathy.

The chain has TRBV20-1 and TRBJ2-1, with 7 nucleotides matching TRBD1. The CDR3 runs to 19 residues. V gave up 4 bases and J gave up 4 bases; unmatched junction bases: 22. From germline, CDR1 is DFQATT and CDR2 SNEGSKA (reference sequence). The CDR3 region has the DNA TGCAGTGCTAAAACCCCGGGACAGATAAATTTTGCGACATACAATGAGCAGTTCTTC. Its protein product is CSAKTPGQINFATYNEQFF.

To note about this clonotype: This may be a read error, as it is one base from a much larger clone. The V call is TRBV18, the J call TRBJ1-1, with D unclear. This CDR3 has 12 residues. The V gene's germline CDR1 is KGHSH and CDR2 LQKENI. V shed 1 base and J shed 7 bases, with 7 bases lying between them. The CDR3 DNA follows: TGTGCCAGCTCACCACGAGGCGATGAAGCTTTCTTT. It is translated as CASSPRGDEAFF.

The rearrangement links TRBV7-2 to TRBJ2-7; 8 bases line up with TRBD1. There are 13 residues in the CDR3. With V trimmed by 1 base and J by 11 bases, 7 bases remained unmatched. The germline V gene encodes CDR1 SGHTA and CDR2 FQGNSA. Written as DNA, the CDR3 is TGTGCCAGCAGCTTAGGACAGGGGATTAAGAAGTACTTC. This sequence encodes CASSLGQGIKKYF.

This clonotype was seen at least ten times. The chain carries TRBV11-2 and TRBJ2-3; unclear D gene. Looked up from germline, CDR1 is SGHAT and CDR2 is FQNNGV. The CDR3 length is 14 residues. The V end was cut by 3 bases, the J end by 5 bases, with 12 bases between. The CDR3 DNA reads TGTGCCAGCAGCTTTCTCGACCCCCAAGATACGCAGTATTTT. Amino acid sequence: CASSFLDPQDTQYF.

This chain links TRBV20-1 with TRBJ2-3; 12 nucleotides align to TRBD2. The V gene's germline CDR1 is DFQATT and CDR2 SNEGSKA (reference sequence). V was pared by 3 bases and J by 6 bases, with 1 base of the junction left unmatched. The CDR3 extends over 13 amino acids. In nucleotides, the CDR3 is TGCAGTGCTAGGCTAGCGGGAGGGGATACGCAGTATTTT. Its translation: CSARLAGGDTQYF.

The chain carries TRBV10-2 and TRBJ1-2; a possible D gene is TRBD1 (6 bases). Germline CDR1 and CDR2: WSHSY and SAAADI. The CDR3 runs to 13 residues. Trimming pared 5 bases from V and 4 bases from J, leaving 11 bases between. CDR3 DNA sequence: TGCGCCAGCAGTAACAGGGAGGCCTATGGCTACACCTTC. As protein: CASSNREAYGYTF.

This clonotype was observed a few times. The V and J genes are TRBV5-1 and TRBJ1-6; no clear D gene. Trimming cost V 0 bases and J 0 bases, with 7 bases left between them. The germline V gene has CDR1 SGHRS and CDR2 YFSETQ. This CDR3 is built from 16 residues. In DNA form, the CDR3 reads TGCGCCAGCAGCTTGGGAGGGAACTCCTATAATTCACCCCTCCACTTT. Its protein product is CASSLGGNSYNSPLHF.

This clonotype was recorded at least ten times. The chain combines TRBV29-1 with TRBJ2-3, with unresolved D. Germline CDR1 is SQVTM and CDR2 is ANQGSEA. V was pared by 4 bases and J by 2 bases, with 10 bases between. There are 13 residues in the CDR3. This CDR3 is CSVGLWATDTQYF. Written as DNA, the CDR3 is TGCAGCGTTGGATTATGGGCCACAGATACGCAGTATTTT.

This clonotype was seen a few times. CDR3 residues: CATQDRVNGNTIYF. CDR3 sequence (DNA): TGTGCCACCCAGGACAGGGTCAATGGAAACACCATATATTTT. The chain joins TRBV10-3 to TRBJ1-3, with 8 bases identical to TRBD1. Looked up from germline, CDR1 is ENHRY and CDR2 is SYGVKD. J gave up 3 bases and V 10 bases, and 8 bases lay outside the gene matches. The CDR3 totals 14 residues.

In the case of this clonotype: This may be a read error: a much more frequent sequence differs by one nucleotide. This sequence joins TRBV10-3 and TRBJ1-5; D gene uncertain. The germline gives CDR1 ENHRY, CDR2 SYGVKD. V shed 5 bases and J shed 0 bases, with 8 bases lying between them. The CDR3 has 14 residues. As DNA, the CDR3 is TGTGCCATCAGTTTGCGGGATAGCAATCAGCCCCAGCATTTT. Amino acids: CAISLRDSNQPQHF.

This clonotype came up many times. This chain links TRBV7-9 with TRBJ2-1; TRBD2 matches 13 bases. The V and J ends lost 5 bases and 0 bases, in that order; junction bases with no gene match: 10. This CDR3 is built from 19 residues. Germline CDR1 reads SEHNR; CDR2 reads FQNEAQ (reference sequence). CDR3 coding DNA: TGTGCCAGCAGCCCTAGAGGGACTAGCGGGATCAGCTCCTACAATGAGCAGTTCTTC. Its translation is CASSPRGTSGISSYNEQFF.

This clonotype occurred a few times. V gene TRBV6-1 combines with J gene TRBJ2-3; D not resolved. Germline-derived CDR1 and CDR2 are MNHNS and SASEGT. V lost 5 bases and J 2 bases, leaving 8 bases between the germline ends. This CDR3 is 13 amino acids long. CDR3 sequence (DNA): TGTGCCAGCAGTATTTCGCTCACAGATACGCAGTATTTT. Translating gives CASSISLTDTQYF.

The chain couples TRBV25-1 to TRBJ2-7; D is undetermined. Germline V gives CDR1 MGHDK, CDR2 SYGVNS. The CDR3 is 12 residues long. The V end lost 1 base, the J end lost 6 bases, and 7 bases lay between the germline ends. This CDR3 is CASSELGFEQYF. The CDR3, as DNA: TGTGCCAGCAGTGAATTAGGGTTCGAGCAGTACTTC.

The table lists this clonotype with many counts. The chain recombines TRBV6-5 with TRBJ2-2; 8 bases map to TRBD1. This CDR3 region has 16 residues. Germline CDR1 is MNHEY and CDR2 is SVGAGI. The J segment lost 7 bases and the V segment lost 0 bases, leaving 7 bases of the junction unmatched. The CDR3 DNA reads as TGTGCCAGCAGTTACTCAAGTCAGGGGGCGAACGGGGAGCTGTTTTTT. It specifies CASSYSSQGANGELFF.

This clonotype was picked up many times. The gene calls are TRBV12-3 or TRBV12-4 and TRBJ2-3; tentative D call: TRBD2 (6 bases). Trimming shortened V by 4 bases and J by 1 base, and 12 bases separated the two germline ends. The CDR3 is made up of 15 amino acids. The CDR3 protein is CASSSPGLRTDTQYF. DNA for the CDR3: TGTGCCAGCAGTTCTCCGGGACTGCGCACAGATACGCAGTATTTT.

This clonotype has a count of ten or more. The chain combines TRBV7-8 with TRBJ1-1; tentative D call: TRBD1 (5 bases). Germline V gene lookup returns CDR1 SGHVS and CDR2 FQNEAQ. The CDR3 is 14 amino acids. Trimming removed 5 bases at V and 7 bases at J, with 17 bases between. The CDR3 sequence: CASSPDNPAGEAFF. The DNA for the CDR3 is TGTGCCAGCAGCCCGGACAACCCAGCAGGTGAAGCTTTCTTT.

In this sample, this clonotype turned up many times. This chain uses TRBV28 with TRBJ1-1, with D perhaps TRBD1 (5 bases). V dropped 2 bases and J dropped 4 bases, with 11 bases sitting between them. In germline, CDR1 is MDHEN, CDR2 SYDVKM. CDR3 length: 14 amino acids. CDR3 DNA sequence: TGTGCCAGCAGTTTACTGACAGCCGGCACTGAAGCTTTCTTT. Residues: CASSLLTAGTEAFF.

The chain carries TRBV20-1 and TRBJ1-5, with 10 bases aligning to TRBD1. J was trimmed by 7 bases and V by 0 bases; bases with no gene match: 9. The CDR3 consists of 16 residues. Germline CDR1 is DFQATT and CDR2 is SNEGSKA (reference sequence). CDR3 DNA sequence: TGCAGTGCTAGAGATTATCGCGGACAGGGGGACCAGCCCCAGCATTTT. Amino acids: CSARDYRGQGDQPQHF.

The chain carries TRBV7-2 and TRBJ1-2, with D tentatively TRBD1 (6 bases). Germline assignment: CDR1 SGHTA and CDR2 FQGNSA. The CDR3 loop spans 14 amino acids. Between the trimmed V and J ends, which lost 1 base and 2 bases, there was a span of 8 bases. The CDR3: CASSLGTENYGYTF. In DNA form, the CDR3 reads TGTGCCAGCAGCTTAGGGACAGAAAACTATGGCTACACCTTC.

This clonotype was observed a handful of times. J is TRBJ2-1 and V is TRBV3-1; D is uncertain. Trimming cost V 4 bases and J 10 bases, with 8 bases left between them. Germline V gene data show CDR1 as LGHDT and CDR2 as YNNKEL (reference sequence). The CDR3 covers 11 residues. CDR3 nucleotides: TGTGCCAGCAGCCGCCAGTTCGAGCAGTTCTTC. Amino acid sequence: CASSRQFEQFF.

The J gene is TRBJ2-7, the V gene TRBV6-1; D call uncertain. The CDR3 consists of 13 residues. Germline CDR1 MNHNS, CDR2 SASEGT. Trimming took 6 bases from V and 6 from J, leaving 15 bases between them. For the CDR3, the DNA is TGTGCCAGCAGGCAACGGGTTTTCGGCGAGCAGTACTTC. It encodes CASRQRVFGEQYF.

In its sample, this clonotype was seen many times. The rearrangement joins TRBV5-1 to TRBJ2-3; D may be TRBD1 or TRBD2 (6 bases each). V was trimmed by 4 bases and J by 6 bases, leaving 21 bases between them. The germline V gene encodes CDR1 SGHRS and CDR2 YFSETQ. The CDR3 has 16 residues. The CDR3 loop is CASSPRGTRAGDTQYF. The CDR3 DNA sequence: TGCGCCAGCAGCCCACGCGGGACAAGGGCGGGGGATACGCAGTATTTT.

This clonotype occurred many times. In nucleotides, the CDR3 is TGTGCCAGCATCCCGCTTGCCAGAGGGGGTGAGCAGTTCTTC. This encodes CASIPLARGGEQFF. The chain combines TRBV6-1 with TRBJ2-1, with a tentative D call TRBD1 (6 bases). Germline V lookup: CDR1 MNHNS, CDR2 SASEGT. There are 14 residues in the CDR3. V gave up 7 bases and J gave up 9 bases, with 19 bases separating them.

This clonotype has a single count. The chain is built from TRBV5-4 and TRBJ2-1; 9 bases are a match to TRBD2. Per the germline V gene, CDR1 is SGHNT and CDR2 is YYREEE (reference sequence). There are 15 residues in the CDR3. Losses at the gene ends were 4 bases for V and 7 bases for J; bases not matched to a gene: 9. The CDR3: CASSKWPGLANEQFF. The CDR3 DNA reads as TGTGCCAGCAGCAAATGGCCGGGACTAGCTAATGAGCAGTTCTTC.

This clonotype was counted only a few times. V usage is TRBV18 and J usage is TRBJ2-7; 9 bases agree with TRBD1. The V segment lost 3 bases and the J segment 6 bases; nucleotides outside the gene matches: 9. CDR3 size: 15 residues. CDR1 and CDR2 from the germline V gene are KGHSH and LQKENI. CDR3 nucleotide sequence: TGTGCCAGCTCACCGACGGACAGGGGCGGCTGCGAGCAGTACTTC. Its translation: CASSPTDRGGCEQYF.

This clonotype was picked up many times. The gene calls are TRBV2 and TRBJ1-3; weak D call: TRBD1 (5 bases). Germline V CDR1 and CDR2: SNHLY, FYNNEI. Between the trimmed V and J ends, which lost 8 bases and 0 bases, there was a span of 20 bases. The CDR3 is 17 residues long. CDR3 region: CASRPIDSPNSGNTIYF. CDR3 nucleotides: TGTGCCAGCCGGCCAATTGACAGCCCGAACTCTGGAAACACCATATATTTT.